These 31 T cell receptor beta chains originate from one sample sequenced in a study of T cells in women clearing cervical HPV infection. Sequenced by immunoSEQ multiplex PCR; TCRdb stores in-frame clones only, minus some. The sample has 20,000 to 25,000 clones. The sequenced material came from blood buffy coat. These receptors were collected from a woman between 18 and 70 years old with a cervical HPV16 infection that either progressed to CIN3+ or cleared (not recorded which).

For this clone: The sequence runs out 3 residues before the end of the CDR3; the remainder is reconstructed from the germline J gene. The chain is built from TRBV30 and TRBJ1-1, with 9 bases lining up with TRBD1. CDR1 GTSNPN and CDR2 SVGIG come from the germline V gene (reference sequence). The junction had 9 bases not matched to a gene; V was cut back by 6 bases and J by 4 bases. The CDR3 contains 14 residues. The CDR3 protein is CACSQGAEFTEAFF. CDR3 DNA (partial): TGTGCCTGCTCACAGGGGGCTGAGTTCACTGAA.

The CDR3 spells CASSNKGSNQPQHF. The CDR3 DNA, read in part, is TGTGCCAGCAGCAATAAGGGGTCTAATCAGCCC. The chain has TRBV12-3 or TRBV12-4 and TRBJ1-5; the D gene is possibly TRBD1 (5 bases). The CDR3 end falls 3 residues outside the read, so it is completed with the germline J gene. V shed 6 bases and J shed 4 bases, with 13 bases lying between them. The CDR3 has 14 amino acids.

As to this clone: The sequenced fragment ends 3 residues before the CDR3 boundary, so the rest is inferred from the germline J gene. V and J are TRBV19 and TRBJ2-7, with 10 bases lining up with TRBD2. Germline V gene sequence: CDR1 LNHDA, CDR2 SQIVND (reference sequence). The CDR3 covers 15 residues. V dropped 1 base and J dropped 3; count of bases not matched to a gene: 3. The CDR3 protein is CASSIGTSGRYEQYF. The sequenced CDR3 bases are TGTGCCAGTAGTATAGGGACTAGCGGACGCTACGAG.

CDR3 region: CASSEDQPRQFFQETQYF. The covered CDR3 bases are TGTGCCAGCAGTGAAGATCAGCCGAGACAGTTCTTCCAAGAGACC. The chain joins TRBV2 to TRBJ2-5; the D gene is possibly TRBD1 (5 bases). The CDR3 end lies 3 residues beyond the end of the read and is filled in from the germline J gene. This CDR3 is built from 18 residues. V lost 1 base, J lost 1 base, and 19 bases lay in between. In germline, CDR1 is SNHLY, CDR2 FYNNEI. Supplemented by reference TRBV2 and TRBJ2-5, the full variable domain reads EPEVTQTPSHQVTQMGQEVILRCVPISNHLYFYWYRQILGQKVEFLVSFYNNEISEKSEIFDDQFSVERPDGSNFTLKIRSTKLEDSAMYFCASSEDQPRQFFQETQYFGPGTRLLVL.

Regarding this clone: The read terminates 3 residues before the CDR3 end, so the remaining end is supplied by the germline J gene. The rearrangement joins TRBV7-8 to TRBJ1-1; 7 nucleotides agree with TRBD1. CDR3 length: 15 residues. Germline CDR1 and CDR2: SGHVS and FQNEAQ. CDR3: CASSLAPASGQKAFF. Incomplete CDR3 DNA: TGTGCCAGCAGCTTAGCGCCGGCCTCGGGACAGAAA.

Notes on this clone: Read coverage stops 3 residues before the CDR3 terminus; the germline J gene supplies the remainder. V usage is TRBV6-1 and J usage is TRBJ2-3, with 8 bases lining up with TRBD2. The CDR3 is 17 residues long. V lost 2 bases to trimming and J lost 0 bases; unmatched junction nucleotides: 7. CDR1 MNHNS and CDR2 SASEGT come from the germline V gene. The sequenced part of the CDR3 DNA is TGTGCCAGCAGTGAAACAGCGGCTAGCGGGAGCACAGATACG. Translation gives CASSETAASGSTDT. The whole CDR3 sequence is CASSETAASGSTDTQYF.

Notes on this clone: The read terminates 3 residues before the CDR3 end, so the remaining end is supplied by the germline J gene. The chain couples TRBV5-1 to TRBJ2-5, with a tentative D call TRBD2 (6 bases). Trimming shortened V by 3 bases and J by 2 bases, and 14 bases separated the two germline ends. The germline V gene has CDR1 SGHRS and CDR2 YFSETQ. This CDR3 has 15 amino acids. The CDR3 spells CASSSTIAVQETQYF. CDR3 bases read: TGCGCCAGCAGCTCAACAATAGCGGTACAAGAGACC. The whole variable domain, filled in from reference TRBV5-1 and TRBJ2-5, reads KAGVTQTPRYLIKTRGQQVTLSCSPISGHRSVSWYQQTPGQGLQFLFEYFSETQRNKGNFPGRFSGRQFSNSRSEMNVSTLELGDSALYLCASSSTIAVQETQYFGPGTRLLVL.

The sequenced part of the CDR3 DNA is TGTGCCAGCAGTTTATATCCCTCCTACGAG. Translating it yields CASSLYPSYE. The full-length CDR3 reads as CASSLYPSYEQYF. J is TRBJ2-7 and V is TRBV12-3 or TRBV12-4; D not certain. Sequencing ends 3 residues short of the CDR3 end; the germline J gene provides the rest. Trimming shortened V by 2 bases and J by 0 bases, and 5 bases separated the two germline ends. There are 13 residues in the CDR3.

Turning to this clone: The CDR3 end is not reached by the read, which stops 3 residues before it; the germline J gene fills it in. The chain links TRBV7-9 to TRBJ1-3; D is perhaps TRBD1 (5 bases). V was cut by 6 bases and J by 4 bases, with 13 bases left in between. The CDR3 sequence is 14 residues long. Per germline, CDR1 SEHNR and CDR2 FQNEAQ (reference sequence). The CDR3 loop reads CASRNGTRGNTIYF. The covered CDR3 bases are TGTGCCAGCAGAAACGGGACTCGGGGAAACACC.

Comment on this clone: The read ends 3 residues early relative to the CDR3; the germline J gene fills the gap. V is TRBV6-1 and J is TRBJ1-3; no reliable D call. The CDR3 sequence is 16 residues long. Between the trimmed V and J ends, which lost 4 bases and 3 bases, there was a span of 16 bases. Germline CDR1 MNHNS, CDR2 SASEGT. Incomplete CDR3 DNA: TGTGCCAGCAGTGGTGAACACAGATACTTTGGAAACACC. It codes for CASSGEHRYFGNT. The whole CDR3 reads CASSGEHRYFGNTIYF.

Concerning this clone: The read falls 3 residues short of the CDR3 end, and the missing part is taken from the germline J gene. This chain connects TRBV20-1 to TRBJ2-5, with a weak D call TRBD1 (5 bases). Deletions cut 0 bases from V and 5 bases from J, with 16 bases between. The germline gives CDR1 DFQATT, CDR2 SNEGSKA (reference sequence). The CDR3 totals 15 residues. CDR3 loop: CSARDVQGTVETQYF. The CDR3 bases that were read are TGCAGTGCTAGAGATGTCCAGGGAACTGTGGAGACC.

On this clone: The sequence runs out 3 residues before the end of the CDR3; the remainder is reconstructed from the germline J gene. The gene calls are TRBV5-1 and TRBJ2-1, with D possibly matching TRBD1 (5 bases). V gave up 0 bases and J gave up 6 bases, with 13 bases separating them. The CDR3 consists of 15 residues. Germline V gene lookup returns CDR1 SGHRS and CDR2 YFSETQ. The CDR3 sequence: CASSLEPGSINEQFF. CDR3 DNA, as far as it was read: TGCGCCAGCAGCTTGGAGCCAGGGTCTATCAATGAG.

Turning to this clone: The read ends 3 residues shy of where the CDR3 ends; the end is completed using the germline J gene. The rearrangement links TRBV6-1 to TRBJ2-7, with D tentatively TRBD1 (5 bases). Germline CDR1 is MNHNS and CDR2 is SASEGT. The CDR3 extends over 15 amino acids. With 2 bases removed from V and 4 bases from J, the gap between germline ends came to 15 bases. The CDR3 DNA, read in part, is TGTGCCAGCAGTGAACAAGCAGGGATGAATTACGAG. Amino acids: CASSEQAGMNYE. The full CDR3 protein reads CASSEQAGMNYEQYF.

The DNA read from the CDR3 is TGTGCCACCAGCAGAGATCCAGGGTATGGAGAAAAA. Its translation is CATSRDPGYGEK. The CDR3 in full is CATSRDPGYGEKLFF. This rearrangement joins TRBV15 to TRBJ1-4, with D possibly being TRBD1 (5 bases). The missing CDR3 end, 3 residues past where the read stops, is filled in from the germline J gene. V was pared by 0 bases and J by 8 bases, with 13 bases between. Germline-derived CDR1 and CDR2 are LNHNV and YYDKDF (reference sequence). The CDR3 is 15 residues long.

Note on this clone: The read stops 3 residues short of the end of the CDR3; the missing end is completed from the germline J gene. The V call is TRBV18, the J call TRBJ1-5; 10 bases are shared with TRBD1. The CDR3 length is 16 residues. The germline CDR1 and CDR2 sequences are KGHSH and LQKENI. Trimming took 0 bases from V and 2 from J; bases not matched to a gene: 1. The CDR3 reads CASSPPGTGGNQPQHF. CDR3 DNA, as far as it was read: TGTGCCAGCTCACCACCCGGGACAGGGGGCAATCAGCCC.

Turning to this clone: The read comes to an end 3 residues before the CDR3 does, leaving the germline J gene to fill in the end. The chain combines TRBV2 with TRBJ1-5, with D possibly being TRBD1 (6 bases). The CDR3 spans 14 residues. Trimming pared 2 bases from V and 6 bases from J, leaving 11 bases between. From germline, CDR1 is SNHLY and CDR2 FYNNEI. The CDR3 is CASSERRGGQPQHF. Partial CDR3 DNA: TGTGCCAGCAGTGAACGCAGGGGCGGTCAGCCC.

The CDR3 reads CASTAEGGLVSFEQYF. The CDR3 DNA, read in part, is TGTGCCAGCACCGCCGAGGGGGGACTAGTTAGTTTCGAG. This rearrangement joins TRBV2 to TRBJ2-7, with 8 nucleotides matching TRBD2. The read halts 3 residues ahead of the CDR3 end, with the missing end drawn from the germline J gene. Germline V gene data show CDR1 as SNHLY and CDR2 as FYNNEI. The CDR3 is 16 residues long. The V and J ends lost 7 bases and 6 bases, in that order; junction bases with no gene match: 17.

About this clone: The CDR3 extends 3 residues past the end of the read, so its final part is completed from the germline J gene. The chain is built from TRBV7-8 and TRBJ2-3; possibly TRBD2 for D (5 bases). Trimming pared 0 bases from V and 0 bases from J, leaving 10 bases between. Germline CDR1 SGHVS, CDR2 FQNEAQ. The CDR3 runs 16 residues. The CDR3 DNA, read in part, is TGTGCCAGCAGCTTAGCCTGGAGGACTAGCACAGATACG. Amino acids: CASSLAWRTSTDT. The CDR3 in full is CASSLAWRTSTDTQYF.

In the case of this clone: The read comes to an end 3 residues before the CDR3 does, leaving the germline J gene to fill in the end. The J gene is TRBJ1-6, the V gene TRBV5-1, with 10 nucleotides matching TRBD1. With V trimmed by 4 bases and J by 9 bases, 7 bases remained unmatched. The CDR3 extends over 15 amino acids. Looked up from germline, CDR1 is SGHRS and CDR2 is YFSETQ. CDR3 bases read: TGCGCCAGCAGCGTATCCGGGACAGGGGTTTCACCC. Protein product: CASSVSGTGVSP. The CDR3, in full, reads CASSVSGTGVSPLHF. Full variable domain (missing parts from reference TRBV5-1 and TRBJ1-6): KAGVTQTPRYLIKTRGQQVTLSCSPISGHRSVSWYQQTPGQGLQFLFEYFSETQRNKGNFPGRFSGRQFSNSRSEMNVSTLELGDSALYLCASSVSGTGVSPLHFGNGTRLTVT.

In regard to this clone: The observed sequence ends 3 residues before the CDR3 terminus, with the missing tail filled in from the germline J gene. The chain couples TRBV27 to TRBJ1-4; 7 nucleotides agree with TRBD1. Germline CDR1 MNHEY, CDR2 SMNVEV (reference sequence). J gave up 0 bases and V 0 bases, and 7 bases lay outside the gene matches. This CDR3 region has 18 residues. The DNA read from the CDR3 is TGTGCCAGCAGTTTATCGATCGGGACAGCCTCAACTAATGAAAAA. Its translation: CASSLSIGTASTNEK. The full CDR3 protein is CASSLSIGTASTNEKLFF.

As for this clone: The read ends 3 residues early relative to the CDR3; the germline J gene fills the gap. The chain links TRBV7-9 to TRBJ2-7; D possibly corresponds to TRBD2 (5 bases). CDR1 SEHNR and CDR2 FQNEAQ come from the germline V gene (reference sequence). CDR3 length equals 12 residues. V was pared by 5 bases and J by 4 bases, with 9 bases between. The CDR3 reads CASSRGGYEQYF. The covered CDR3 bases are TGTGCCAGCAGCCGGGGTGGGTACGAG.

Remarks on this clone: The CDR3 goes on 3 residues after the read ends, and that part is filled in from the germline J gene. The chain couples TRBV24-1 to TRBJ2-7; 7 bases fit TRBD2. Germline assignment: CDR1 KGHDR and CDR2 SFDVKD. V was pared by 4 bases and J by 4 bases, with 12 bases of the junction left unmatched. The CDR3 consists of 16 residues. The CDR3 spells CATSDPSASGIYEQYF. The part of the CDR3 DNA that was read is TGTGCCACCAGTGACCCTTCGGCTAGCGGAATATACGAG.

Note on this clone: The read ends 3 residues shy of where the CDR3 ends; the end is completed using the germline J gene. V is TRBV12-3 or TRBV12-4 and J is TRBJ2-7; 9 bases agree with TRBD1. The CDR3 totals 15 residues. Germline trimming cut 6 bases from V and 2 bases from J; bases unmatched to any gene: 8. Incomplete CDR3 DNA: TGTGCCAGCAGGATGAAACAGGGGGCCGCCTACGAG. Its protein product is CASRMKQGAAYE. In full, the CDR3 is CASRMKQGAAYEQYF.

A word on this clone: The read finishes 3 residues shy of the CDR3 end, and the germline J gene is used to complete it. V is TRBV14 and J is TRBJ1-4; 9 bases map to TRBD1. The CDR3 is 18 amino acids. Germline trimming cut 0 bases from V and 3 bases from J; bases unmatched to any gene: 8. Germline-derived CDR1 and CDR2 are SGHDN and FVKESK. CDR3 bases read: TGTGCCAGCAGCCAAGACGGACAGGGGAAATTGTCTAATGAAAAA. It codes for CASSQDGQGKLSNEK. In full, the CDR3 is CASSQDGQGKLSNEKLFF.

The sequenced part of the CDR3 DNA is TGTGCCAGCAGCCACCGGGACACAAACAATGAG. Translation gives CASSHRDTNNE. The CDR3 reads in full as CASSHRDTNNEQFF. This chain links TRBV14 with TRBJ2-1, with D tentatively TRBD1 (6 bases). Read data end 3 residues before the CDR3 end; the end is taken from the germline J gene. Trimming pared 3 bases from V and 5 bases from J, leaving 11 bases between. The CDR3 sequence is 14 residues long. The germline V gene encodes CDR1 SGHDN and CDR2 FVKESK.

Concerning this clone: The read gets to within 3 residues of the CDR3 end, and the germline J gene fills in the rest. The V and J genes are TRBV11-3 and TRBJ2-7, with D unclear. Germline V CDR1 and CDR2: SGHNT, YENEEA. The CDR3 has 15 amino acids. Trimming cost V 0 bases and J 0 bases, with 9 bases left between them. Here the CDR3 reads CASSLESYSSYEQYF. The DNA read from the CDR3 is TGTGCCAGCAGCTTAGAATCCTATTCCTCCTACGAG.

In the case of this clone: The DNA ends 3 residues before the CDR3 does, and the rest of the CDR3 is filled in from the germline J gene. Other DNA sequences of this sample code for an identical CDR3. The V call is TRBV5-1, the J call TRBJ1-2, with 9 nucleotides matching TRBD1. The CDR3 is 15 amino acids. From germline, CDR1 is SGHRS and CDR2 YFSETQ. The CDR3 is CASSSQDRGLGGYTF. The DNA read from the CDR3 is TGCGCCAGCAGCTCCCAGGACAGGGGTTTAGGTGGT.

As regards this clone: Sequencing ends 3 residues short of the CDR3 end; the germline J gene provides the rest. The rearrangement uses TRBV7-9 and TRBJ1-1, with D possibly being TRBD1 (6 bases). From germline, CDR1 is SEHNR and CDR2 FQNEAQ (reference sequence). The CDR3 has 15 amino acids. CDR3 DNA (partial): TGTGCCAGCAGCCCCCTAGCGGGAAGGACAGATACG. It encodes CASSPLAGRTDT. The whole CDR3 region reads CASSPLAGRTDTAFF.

Note on this clone: The CDR3 is cut off 3 residues early in the read; its end comes from the germline J gene. The rearrangement links TRBV29-1 to TRBJ2-7, with D possibly TRBD1 on 5 matching bases. V lost 6 bases and J lost 3, with 12 bases in between. Germline-derived CDR1 and CDR2 are SQVTM and ANQGSEA. The length of the CDR3 is 12 residues. The CDR3 protein is CSVIKQGYEQYF. The DNA read from the CDR3 is TGCAGCGTCATCAAGCAGGGCTACGAG.

Concerning this clone itself: The CDR3 extends 3 residues past the end of the read, so its final part is completed from the germline J gene. The genes are TRBV7-3 and TRBJ2-3, with a tentative D call TRBD1 (5 bases). There are 14 residues in the CDR3. With 5 bases removed from V and 2 bases from J, the gap between germline ends came to 11 bases. Germline V gene lookup returns CDR1 SGHTA and CDR2 FQGTGA. The sequenced part of the CDR3 DNA is TGTGCCAGCAGCCTGCTAGGGGACACAGATACG. Translation: CASSLLGDTDT. The complete CDR3 protein is CASSLLGDTDTQYF.

Comments on this clone: The read stops 3 residues short of the end of the CDR3; the missing end is completed from the germline J gene. The genes are TRBV6-4 and TRBJ2-3; 10 bases match TRBD2. Per the germline V gene, CDR1 is MRHNA and CDR2 is SNTAGT. Trimming at V came to 7 bases and at J to 1 base, leaving 5 bases not matched to a gene. The CDR3 extends over 15 amino acids. The chain's CDR3 is CASKRTSGGTDTQYF. Incomplete CDR3 DNA: TGTGCCAGCAAACGGACTAGCGGAGGCACAGATACG.